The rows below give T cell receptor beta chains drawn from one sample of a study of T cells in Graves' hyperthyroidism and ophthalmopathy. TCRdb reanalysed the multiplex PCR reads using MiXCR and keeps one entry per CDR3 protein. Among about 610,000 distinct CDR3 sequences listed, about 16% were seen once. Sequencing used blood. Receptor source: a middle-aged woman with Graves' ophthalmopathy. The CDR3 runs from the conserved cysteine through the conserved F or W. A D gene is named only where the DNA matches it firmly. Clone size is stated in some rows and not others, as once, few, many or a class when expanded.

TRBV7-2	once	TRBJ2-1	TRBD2	CASSLGGSGLARQDEQFF	TGTGCCAGCAGCTTAGGAGGCTCGGGACTAGCGAGACAGGATGAGCAGTTCTTC
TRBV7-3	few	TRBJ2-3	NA	CASSLGPDREGDTQYF	TGTGCCAGCAGCTTAGGCCCGGACAGGGAGGGGGATACGCAGTATTTT
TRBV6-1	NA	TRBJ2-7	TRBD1	CASSQRGLKWGTGGSYEQYF	TGTGCCAGCAGTCAACGGGGACTCAAGTGGGGGACAGGGGGCTCTTACGAGCAGTACTTC
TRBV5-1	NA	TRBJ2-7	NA	CASSLTNTQVPYEQYF	TGCGCCAGCAGCTTAACCAATACACAGGTTCCCTACGAGCAGTACTTC
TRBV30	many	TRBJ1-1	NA	CASSTPEAFF	TGTGCGTCGAGCACTCCTGAAGCTTTCTTT
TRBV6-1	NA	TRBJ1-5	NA	CASRTEGIHQPQHF	TGTGCCAGCAGAACGGAGGGGATCCATCAGCCCCAGCATTTT
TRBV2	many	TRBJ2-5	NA	CASRANREGKETQYF	TGTGCCAGCAGAGCCAACAGGGAAGGAAAAGAGACCCAGTACTTC
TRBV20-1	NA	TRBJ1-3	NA	CSAQLSSGNTIYF	TGCAGTGCGCAACTAAGCTCTGGAAACACCATATATTTT
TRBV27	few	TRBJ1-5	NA	CASSNRDPRYTQPQHF	TGTGCCAGCAGTAACCGGGACCCACGCTATACCCAGCCCCAGCATTTT
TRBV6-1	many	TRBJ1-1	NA	CASSETAGRSRAFF	TGTGCCAGCAGTGAAACGGCTGGAAGGAGCAGGGCTTTCTTT
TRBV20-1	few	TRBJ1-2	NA	CSARTDFNYGYTF	TGCAGTGCTCGGACGGATTTTAACTATGGCTACACCTTC
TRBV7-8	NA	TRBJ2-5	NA	CASSLVAGAQETQYF	TGTGCCAGCAGCTTAGTGGCAGGGGCCCAAGAGACCCAGTACTTC
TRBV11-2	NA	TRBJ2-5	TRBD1	CASSSTGEVETQYF	TGTGCCAGCAGCTCGACAGGGGAGGTGGAGACCCAGTACTTC
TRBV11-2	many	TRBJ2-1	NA	CASSPRTTSYNEQFF	TGTGCCAGCAGCCCCCGGACTACCTCCTACAATGAGCAGTTCTTC
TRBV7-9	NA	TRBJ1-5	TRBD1	CASSPGQTRDQPQHF	TGTGCCAGCAGCCCGGGACAGACCAGGGATCAGCCCCAGCATTTT
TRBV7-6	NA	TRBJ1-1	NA	CASSLAPLTGMNAEAFF	TGTGCCAGCAGCTTAGCCCCCCTGACAGGAATGAACGCTGAAGCTTTCTTT
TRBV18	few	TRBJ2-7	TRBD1	CASRRDRGQEQYF	TGTGCCAGCAGAAGAGACAGGGGGCAAGAGCAGTACTTC
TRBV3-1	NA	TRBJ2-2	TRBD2	CASSPAGGWTGELFF	TGTGCCAGCAGCCCAGCGGGGGGCTGGACCGGGGAGCTGTTTTTT
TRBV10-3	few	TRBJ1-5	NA	CAISDGGNQPQHF	TGTGCCATCAGTGATGGCGGCAATCAGCCCCAGCATTTT
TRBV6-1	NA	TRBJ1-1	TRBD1	CASSGGQGRLAEAFF	TGTGCCAGCAGCGGGGGACAGGGGAGGTTAGCTGAAGCTTTCTTT
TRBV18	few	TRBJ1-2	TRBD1	CASSTRQGVTNYGYTF	TGTGCCAGCTCAACAAGACAGGGAGTAACTAACTATGGCTACACCTTC
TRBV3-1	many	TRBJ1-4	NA	CASSRVRGAGREKLFF	TGTGCCAGCAGCCGCGTCAGGGGTGCAGGTCGCGAAAAACTGTTTTTT